These 12 T cell receptor beta chains were all obtained from the same sample, sequenced in a study of cytomegalovirus exposure and HLA in healthy donors. In the PCR, 60 Vbeta and 13 Jbeta primers were used. Generated by immunoSEQ multiplex PCR, the TCRdb table keeps only in-frame clones and is missing some. The sample has 110,000 to 150,000 clones; roughly three quarters are singletons. Sequenced: PBMCs. Receptors were obtained from a female donor in good health and CMV-seronegative.

The rearrangement joins TRBV10-2 to TRBJ2-5, with 13 bases matching TRBD2. In germline, CDR1 is WSHSY, CDR2 SAAADI. With V trimmed by 3 bases and J by 4 bases, 5 bases remained unmatched. CDR3 length: 16 residues. CDR3 in DNA: TGCGCCAGCAGTGACAGACTAGCGGGAGGAGGAGAGACCCAGTACTTC. Residues: CASSDRLAGGGETQYF.

Details on this clone: One end of the junction fails to match germline, which may point to a read error. The chain employs TRBV7-9 and TRBJ1-4, with D possibly TRBD1 on 5 matching bases. This CDR3 has 12 amino acids. Per the germline V gene, CDR1 is SEHNR and CDR2 is FQNEAQ (reference sequence). The CDR3 nucleotides read TGTTCCAGCAGCTTTACCGGGGGGAAACTGTTTTTT. Amino acids: CSSSFTGGKLFF.

This clone has a single count. V usage is TRBV5-1 and J usage is TRBJ2-2; possible D gene TRBD1, 6 bases. Between the trimmed V and J ends, which lost 2 bases and 6 bases, there was a span of 17 bases. CDR3 length: 16 amino acids. CDR1 and CDR2 (germline): SGHRS, YFSETQ. The CDR3 loop is CASSFTGSVRSGELFF. Written as DNA, the CDR3 is TGCGCCAGCAGCTTTACAGGGTCTGTTAGGTCCGGGGAGCTGTTTTTT.

The rearrangement joins TRBV7-6 to TRBJ1-3; D is perhaps TRBD1 (5 bases). Germline CDR1 is SGHVS and CDR2 is FNYEAQ. Trimming removed 5 bases at V and 0 bases at J, with 8 bases between. The CDR3 has 14 amino acids. Here the CDR3 DNA reads TGTGCCAGCAGCGACAGCAGCTCTGGAAACACCATATATTTT. Translating gives CASSDSSSGNTIYF.

This clone was picked up a small number of times. CDR3 amino acids: CASSLSGTAGYTF. CDR3 DNA: TGTGCCAGCAGTTTATCCGGGACAGCTGGCTACACCTTC. The rearrangement joins TRBV27 to TRBJ1-2; 7 bases map to TRBD1. Germline trimming cut 0 bases from V and 7 bases from J; bases unmatched to any gene: 2. The germline V gene encodes CDR1 MNHEY and CDR2 SMNVEV (reference sequence). This CDR3 is built from 13 residues.

The V gene is TRBV19, the J gene TRBJ1-1; 7 bases are shared with TRBD1. Trimming took 7 bases from V and 6 from J; bases not matched to a gene: 11. This CDR3 contains 14 residues. Per germline, CDR1 LNHDA and CDR2 SQIVND (reference sequence). The CDR3, as DNA: TGTGCCAGTATTAAAATAGGGGGCTCAGCTGAAGCTTTCTTT. This sequence encodes CASIKIGGSAEAFF.

CDR3 protein: CASSQDQGVYEQFF. The CDR3 DNA sequence: TGCGCCAGCAGCCAAGACCAGGGGGTCTATGAGCAGTTCTTC. The chain employs TRBV4-1 and TRBJ2-1; 7 bases line up with TRBD1. Germline V gene sequence: CDR1 MGHRA, CDR2 YSYEKL. V shed 0 bases, J shed 8 bases, and the junction held 4 bases outside the gene matches. The CDR3 spans 14 residues.

This clone has only one observation. V is TRBV30 and J is TRBJ2-1; 8 bases line up with TRBD1. Per the germline V gene, CDR1 is GTSNPN and CDR2 is SVGIG (reference sequence). The CDR3 consists of 12 residues. V lost 0 bases to trimming and J lost 13 bases; unmatched junction nucleotides: 5. The CDR3 is CAWSVGQGRQFF. The CDR3 nucleotides are TGTGCCTGGAGTGTCGGACAGGGTCGCCAGTTCTTC.

V gene TRBV28 combines with J gene TRBJ1-5; weak D call: TRBD1 (6 bases). V lost 2 bases and J 4 bases, leaving 9 bases between the germline ends. The V gene's germline CDR1 is MDHEN and CDR2 SYDVKM. This CDR3 spans 14 amino acids. The CDR3 protein is CASSLRGGNQPQHF. CDR3 DNA: TGTGCCAGCAGTTTACGAGGGGGTAATCAGCCCCAGCATTTT.

Written as DNA, the CDR3 is TGCGCCAGCAGCTTACGGGTCCCCTACGAGCAGTACTTC. This sequence encodes CASSLRVPYEQYF. J is TRBJ2-7 and V is TRBV5-1; no reliable D call. Germline-derived CDR1 and CDR2 are SGHRS and YFSETQ. This CDR3 region has 13 residues. V lost 2 bases and J lost 2, with 8 bases in between.

This clone was observed once. The rearrangement joins TRBV6-1 to TRBJ2-7, with a possible D match to TRBD2 (6 bases). With 7 bases removed from V and 0 bases from J, the gap between germline ends came to 16 bases. The CDR3 extends over 15 amino acids. Germline V gives CDR1 MNHNS, CDR2 SASEGT. The CDR3 DNA follows: TGTGCCAGCACCCCCCCGGGGAGGTCCTCCTACGAGCAGTACTTC. Amino acid sequence: CASTPPGRSSYEQYF.

This rearrangement joins TRBV27 to TRBJ2-7; unclear D gene. CDR3 length equals 14 residues. The V end was cut by 7 bases, the J end by 2 bases, with 15 bases between. Germline CDR1 is MNHEY and CDR2 is SMNVEV (reference sequence). This CDR3 reads CASTSLFPPYEQYF. Written as DNA, the CDR3 is TGTGCCAGCACCTCCCTTTTCCCTCCCTACGAGCAGTACTTC.